This T cell receptor beta chain was sequenced during a study of blood T cell repertoires in COVID-19. Background on the study: Some COVID-19 samples were acute and others convalescent; all came from the United States, Italy and Spain. Sample material is recorded as cDNA or gDNA derived from T cells, B-cell-depleted T cells, or PBMCs.

Germline CDR1 is SGDLS and CDR2 is YYNGEE. The CDR3 has 16 amino acids. Trimming removed 4 bases from V and 6 bases from J, with 22 bases in between. In the authors' workflow: Researchers report that nucleated cell counts were estimated from reference gene primer amplification. The method was immunoSEQ multiplex PCR; TCRdb's version includes in-frame clones alone and lacks a portion of them. Clone size and V and J calls were adopted from that table, with D and trimming inferred from the DNA. The sample carries some 200,000 clones, around nine tenths recorded once. Material for sequencing was peripheral blood. This chain links TRBV9 with TRBJ1-1; no definite D call. This TCR was recovered from a woman aged 35 to 49 with acute or convalescent COVID-19. In DNA form, the CDR3 reads TGTGCCAGCAGCCCCCAAAGGCCGGGGAGAGTGGCTGAAGCTTTCTTT. It codes for CASSPQRPGRVAEAFF. Filled out from reference TRBV9 and TRBJ1-1, the complete variable domain reads DSGVTQTPKHLITATGQRVTLRCSPRSGDLSVYWYQQSLDQGLQFLIQYYNGEERAKGNILERFSAQQFPDLHSELNLSSLELGDSALYFCASSPQRPGRVAEAFFGQGTRLTVV.